This T cell receptor (beta chain) was documented in a study of shared clonotypes between healthy human individuals. Concerning this clone: In the same sample, other DNA sequences code for this CDR3.

The CDR3 runs 14 residues. The germline CDR1 and CDR2 sequences are SGHAT and FQNNGV. J lost 1 base, V lost 6 bases, and 4 bases had no gene match. The protocol was immunoSEQ multiplex PCR, while the TCRdb copy is restricted to in-frame clones and leaves out a portion. The sample yields about half a million clones, about 85% seen once. This clonotype was obtained from a middle-aged woman in good health. Some clones in this sample may be carry-over from other donors' samples. The sequenced sample consisted of PBMCs. The chain has TRBV11-2 and TRBJ2-5; TRBD2 aligns across 8 bases. CDR3 coding DNA: TGTGCCAGCAGTCCCACTAGCGGCCAAGAGACCCAGTACTTC. This gives the protein CASSPTSGQETQYF.